This T cell receptor beta chain comes out of a study of shared clonotypes between healthy human individuals. Study context: The donor pool was made up of a couple of women and three men aged 18 to 49.

Terminally differentiated effector memory CD45RA+ cells were excluded from the naive CD8 cells, which were CD45RO-negative and positively selected for CCR7. The study, taken as a whole, reports: Clonotype sharing across several donors was observed for roughly 5% of naive CD4 clonotypes. Lower generation probabilities were found for non-shared clonotypes than for those shared by all four donors.

Looked up from germline, CDR1 is LNHDA and CDR2 is SQIVND (reference sequence). The CDR3 has 14 residues. V lost 3 bases to trimming and J lost 6 bases, with 13 bases between them. To note about this clone: Its matching antigen is unknown.

Method: immunoSEQ multiplex PCR; TCRdb's copy keeps in-frame clones and lacks some. The sample holds almost 700,000 clones, approximately 90% seen once. The source material was naive CD8+ T cells sorted from blood. The chain carries TRBV19 and TRBJ2-3; D is unresolved. The receptor comes from a man aged 25-45 years in good health. The DNA of the CDR3 is TGTGCCAGTAGTATGGTCGTTGGTTACGATACGCAGTATTTT. Protein: CASSMVVGYDTQYF.